The TCR beta chain described here comes from a study of tumor-infiltrating lymphocytes in primary liver carcinoma. About the study: Men and women, 30 to 69 years of age, made up the patients. With diameters of roughly 4 to 11 cm, tumors were stage T1-T3 N0M0. Study-wide points: Lesser overlap characterized tumor-adjacent and tumor-blood pairs relative to tumor region pairs. Blood trailed tumors significantly in top-250-clone fraction (p = 0.039).

Deletions cut 2 bases from V and 1 base from J, with 5 bases between. The CDR3 has 13 residues. CDR1 is WSHSY and CDR2 is SAAADI in the germline V gene. Germline DNA was also extracted, while the blood RNA originated from unsorted whole blood. The authors made TCR beta cDNA from around 500 ng total RNA with a constant-region primer. Employing slightly modified ARM-PCR, three nested multiplex PCR rounds were run, and these gave rise to the TCR beta libraries. The two initial PCR rounds, roughly 10 cycles each, used TRBV1-TRBV30 forward and C-beta reverse primers. MiXCR, run by TCRdb on the multiplex PCR reads, gives a single entry per CDR3 protein. The sample records a few hundred thousand distinct CDR3 sequences, around 50% being singletons. This clonotype has just a few counts. The antigen is undetermined.

The chain has TRBV10-2 and TRBJ1-1; D is unclear. The sequenced sample was peripheral blood. The receptor was isolated from a woman aged 25 to 39 with primary liver carcinoma and hepatitis B virus infection. In nucleotides, the CDR3 is TGCGCCAGCAGTGAGGGATCGAACACTGAAGCTTTCTTT. This translates into CASSEGSNTEAFF.